Below are 18 T cell receptor beta chains sequenced from a single sample in a study of beta chain features in type 1 diabetes. As every portion of the isolated RNA was reverse transcribed, the sequencing read expressed TCRB transcripts. Assay: immunoSEQ multiplex PCR; the TCRdb copy retains only in-frame clones and omits some. This table holds over 150,000 clones, 8.1% found once. Sequenced sample: central memory CD4+ T cells from blood. Source of these receptors: a man aged 18 to 35 in good health.

This clone has a count of ten or more. The chain recombines TRBV29-1 with TRBJ1-1, with 8 bases aligning to TRBD1. Germline CDR1 SQVTM, CDR2 ANQGSEA. V was clipped by 8 bases and J by 4 bases; unmatched bases: 12. The CDR3 spans 14 residues. CDR3 DNA: TGCAGCTCCATAGGGACAGGAGGAGTCACTGAAGCTTTCTTT. It yields the protein CSSIGTGGVTEAFF.

In its sample, this clone was seen a few times. CDR3 amino acids: CASSPRGLAGRHEQYF. The DNA of the CDR3 is TGTGCCAGCTCACCCCGAGGGCTAGCGGGGCGTCACGAGCAGTACTTC. V is TRBV18 and J is TRBJ2-7; 9 bases are a match to TRBD2. This CDR3 region has 16 residues. Germline lookup yields CDR1 KGHSH and CDR2 LQKENI. Losses at the gene ends were 3 bases for V and 5 bases for J; bases not matched to a gene: 11.

The V gene is TRBV7-2, the J gene TRBJ2-1; TRBD2 aligns across 8 bases. CDR3 length: 15 amino acids. V shed 5 bases, J shed 7 bases, and the junction held 10 bases outside the gene matches. Germline assignment: CDR1 SGHTA and CDR2 FQGNSA. The CDR3 spells CASSPFRTSPNEQFF. The CDR3 bases are TGTGCCAGCAGCCCGTTCCGGACTAGCCCAAATGAGCAGTTCTTC.

This clone was observed a few times. The chain couples TRBV25-1 to TRBJ2-3; TRBD2 matches 11 bases. Germline CDR1 and CDR2: MGHDK and SYGVNS. The CDR3 covers 18 residues. The V segment lost 2 bases and the J segment 0 bases; nucleotides outside the gene matches: 7. For the CDR3, the DNA is TGTGCCAGCAGTGAACGAACTAGCGGGGGACCTAGCACAGATACGCAGTATTTT. It encodes CASSERTSGGPSTDTQYF. Complete variable domain (other parts from reference TRBV25-1 and TRBJ2-3): EADIYQTPRYLVIGTGKKITLECSQTMGHDKMYWYQQDPGMELHLIHYSYGVNSTEKGDLSSESTVSRIRTEHFPLTLESARPSHTSQYLCASSERTSGGPSTDTQYFGPGTRLTVL.

This clone was seen ten or more times. The chain links TRBV5-4 to TRBJ2-3; TRBD2 matches at 8 bases. The CDR3 is made up of 15 amino acids. Unmatched junction bases numbered 8, after V lost 4 bases and J lost 4 bases. Germline V CDR1 and CDR2: SGHNT, YYREEE (reference sequence). CDR3 nucleotides: TGTGCCAGCAGCGTTCGAGCGGGAGAGGCAGATACGCAGTATTTT. This codes for CASSVRAGEADTQYF. Variable domain in full (rest from reference TRBV5-4 and TRBJ2-3): ETGVTQSPTHLIKTRGQQVTLRCSSQSGHNTVSWYQQALGQGPQFIFQYYREEENGRGNFPPRFSGLQFPNYSSELNVNALELDDSALYLCASSVRAGEADTQYFGPGTRLTVL.

This clone was detected ten times or more. The rearrangement uses TRBV5-4 and TRBJ2-2, with D possibly matching TRBD1 (6 bases). The CDR3 sequence is 16 residues long. With 4 bases removed from V and 5 bases from J, the gap between germline ends came to 18 bases. The germline gives CDR1 SGHNT, CDR2 YYREEE (reference sequence). The CDR3 sequence: CASSIYFGTPTGELFF. The DNA for the CDR3 is TGTGCCAGCAGCATCTACTTTGGGACACCAACCGGGGAGCTGTTTTTT.

The chain uses TRBV15 and TRBJ1-2; D is unclear. Deletions cut 0 bases from V and 0 bases from J, with 11 bases between. The CDR3 runs 16 residues. CDR1 and CDR2 (germline): LNHNV, YYDKDF (reference sequence). CDR3 loop: CATSRDVPSANYGYTF. CDR3 sequence (DNA): TGTGCCACCAGCAGAGATGTACCGAGCGCTAACTATGGCTACACCTTC. Looking up the rest from reference TRBV15 and TRBJ1-2 gives the full variable domain: DAMVIQNPRYQVTQFGKPVTLSCSQTLNHNVMYWYQQKSSQAPKLLFHYYDKDFNNEADTPDNFQSRRPNTSFCFLDIRSPGLGDTAMYLCATSRDVPSANYGYTFGSGTRLTVV.

Concerning this clone: An end of the junction does not agree with germline; a read error may underlie this. The CDR3 spells CASTLGRASGANVLTF. CDR3 DNA sequence: TGTGCCAGCACCTTGGGGAGGGCCTCTGGGGCCAACGTCCTGACTTTC. The chain recombines TRBV5-4 with TRBJ2-6; 7 bases match TRBD2. This CDR3 spans 16 amino acids. The V gene's germline CDR1 is SGHNT and CDR2 YYREEE (reference sequence). The full variable domain, completed using reference TRBV5-4 and TRBJ2-6, is ETGVTQSPTHLIKTRGQQVTLRCSSQSGHNTVSWYQQALGQGPQFIFQYYREEENGRGNFPPRFSGLQFPNYSSELNVNALELDDSALYLCASTLGRASGANVLTFGAGSRLTVL.

This clone has at least ten counts. The chain has TRBV30 and TRBJ2-1; 7 bases line up with TRBD2. V was clipped by 2 bases and J by 8 bases; unmatched bases: 12. The CDR3 totals 15 residues. Germline values: CDR1 GTSNPN, CDR2 SVGIG (reference sequence). The CDR3 nucleotides read TGTGCCTGGAGTCGGGTAGGCGGGAGTTCCGATGAGCAGTTCTTC. It yields the protein CAWSRVGGSSDEQFF.

This sequence joins TRBV7-3 and TRBJ2-3; D not certain. The germline V and J ends were trimmed by 3 bases and 0 bases, with 13 bases remaining between them. There are 16 residues in the CDR3. The germline gives CDR1 SGHTA, CDR2 FQGTGA. Written as DNA, the CDR3 is TGTGCCAGCAGCTTGGGCGTGGGTTGGAGCACAGATACGCAGTATTTT. Protein sequence: CASSLGVGWSTDTQYF.

This chain joins TRBV28 and TRBJ2-1, with D hard to call. Trimming took 3 bases from V and 5 from J, leaving 8 bases between them. CDR3 size: 13 residues. In germline, CDR1 is MDHEN, CDR2 SYDVKM. The CDR3 region is CASSFDGDNEQFF. Here the CDR3 DNA reads TGTGCCAGCAGTTTCGACGGAGACAATGAGCAGTTCTTC.

The rearrangement joins TRBV4-1 to TRBJ2-5; D is perhaps TRBD1 (6 bases). The ends were cut back, 1 base at V and 0 bases at J, with 9 bases in the middle. This CDR3 comprises 15 residues. Germline lookup yields CDR1 MGHRA and CDR2 YSYEKL. CDR3 DNA: TGCGCCAGCAGCCAAGTCGACAGGAACCAAGAGACCCAGTACTTC. This encodes CASSQVDRNQETQYF.

This clone has a handful of counts. The V gene is TRBV5-1, the J gene TRBJ1-2; D is unresolved. This CDR3 contains 15 residues. V was pared by 4 bases and J by 5 bases, with 18 bases between. Per the germline V gene, CDR1 is SGHRS and CDR2 is YFSETQ. Here the CDR3 reads CASSPSGFTHYGYTF. Here the CDR3 DNA reads TGCGCCAGCAGCCCCTCCGGGTTCACTCATTATGGCTACACCTTC.

The chain is built from TRBV28 and TRBJ1-2, with a tentative D call TRBD1 (6 bases). Trimming stripped 6 bases from V and 5 bases from J, with 19 bases between. The CDR3 has 15 residues. From germline, CDR1 is MDHEN and CDR2 SYDVKM. CDR3 DNA: TGTGCCAGCAGCCCCGCGGGGGCCCAGAGGTATGGCTACACCTTC. Its protein is CASSPAGAQRYGYTF.

This sequence joins TRBV7-2 and TRBJ2-7; D may be TRBD1 (6 bases). Between the trimmed V and J ends, which lost 5 bases and 2 bases, there was a span of 16 bases. The CDR3 sequence is 15 residues long. In germline, CDR1 is SGHTA, CDR2 FQGNSA. CDR3 amino acids: CASSPGRDTAYEQYF. The CDR3, as DNA: TGTGCCAGCAGCCCGGGACGGGACACCGCCTACGAGCAGTACTTC.

This chain connects TRBV18 to TRBJ2-7; no firm D call. The CDR3 is 14 amino acids. Trimming took off 0 bases at V and 2 bases at J, with 8 bases between the two ends. Germline CDR1 reads KGHSH; CDR2 reads LQKENI. CDR3 DNA: TGTGCCAGCTCACCACCGAGGCAGCCCTACGAGCAGTACTTC. It is translated as CASSPPRQPYEQYF.

This clone was recorded many times. J is TRBJ1-1 and V is TRBV29-1; tentatively, D is TRBD1 (6 bases). Germline assignment: CDR1 SQVTM and CDR2 ANQGSEA. Trimming cost V 7 bases and J 1 base, with 19 bases left between them. CDR3 length: 15 amino acids. Written as DNA, the CDR3 is TGCAGCGCCTCGACACAGGGCCAGGAGAACACTGAAGCTTTCTTT. It codes for CSASTQGQENTEAFF.

The chain has TRBV15 and TRBJ2-7; D remains unclear. The CDR3 runs 13 residues. Germline CDR1 is LNHNV and CDR2 is YYDKDF (reference sequence). V dropped 0 bases and J dropped 6 bases, with 9 bases sitting between them. CDR3 sequence: CATSRDWASEQYF. The CDR3 bases are TGTGCCACCAGCAGAGATTGGGCCTCCGAGCAGTACTTC.